A selection of T cell receptor beta chains follows, all from one sample in a study. Each CDR3 protein is one row after TCRdb ran MiXCR on the 5' RACE reads. The repertoire has over 50,000 distinct CDR3 sequences, around 30% of them found once; the top ten carry about 2.5%. Material: tumor-infiltrating naive CD4+ T cells sorted from the breast tumor. Receptors originate from a female donor with breast cancer. Both conserved end residues are part of each CDR3. Each record gives: CDR3 length, clone size, V gene, D gene, J gene, CDR3 protein, CDR3 DNA. D genes are given only for firm matches. Size values are once, few and many counts, or a class for expanded clones, and some rows have none.

cdr3_length: 14
clone_size: .
v_call: TRBV28
d_call: .
j_call: TRBJ1-5
cdr3_aa: CASSLDRREQPQHF
cdr3_nt: TGTGCCAGCAGCTTAGACAGGAGGGAACAGCCCCAGCATTTT

cdr3_length: 14
clone_size: .
v_call: TRBV20-1
d_call: .
j_call: TRBJ2-1
cdr3_aa: CSARDRQAYNEQFF
cdr3_nt: TGCAGTGCTAGAGATCGACAGGCTTACAATGAGCAGTTCTTC

cdr3_length: 15
clone_size: few
v_call: TRBV5-1
d_call: TRBD1
j_call: TRBJ1-2
cdr3_aa: CASSLEGQPYYGYTF
cdr3_nt: TGCGCCAGCAGCTTGGAGGGACAGCCTTACTATGGCTACACCTTC

cdr3_length: 14
clone_size: .
v_call: TRBV12-3/TRBV12-4
d_call: TRBD2
j_call: TRBJ2-4
cdr3_aa: CASSDSGSKNIQYF
cdr3_nt: TGTGCCAGCAGTGATAGCGGGAGCAAAAACATTCAGTACTTC

cdr3_length: 14
clone_size: .
v_call: TRBV20-1
d_call: TRBD1
j_call: TRBJ1-2
cdr3_aa: CSARPGTGGSGYTF
cdr3_nt: TGCAGTGCTAGGCCCGGGACAGGGGGAAGTGGCTACACCTTC

cdr3_length: 14
clone_size: many
v_call: TRBV6-1
d_call: .
j_call: TRBJ1-6
cdr3_aa: CASSPQTANSPLHF
cdr3_nt: TGTGCCAGCAGTCCCCAAACTGCTAATTCACCCCTCCACTTT

cdr3_length: 16
clone_size: .
v_call: TRBV12-3/TRBV12-4
d_call: TRBD2
j_call: TRBJ2-2
cdr3_aa: CASSLGSGRNTGELFF
cdr3_nt: TGTGCCAGCAGTTTAGGAAGCGGGAGGAACACCGGGGAGCTGTTTTTT

cdr3_length: 17
clone_size: few
v_call: TRBV18
d_call: .
j_call: TRBJ1-2
cdr3_aa: CASSPTGVGGYHYGYTF
cdr3_nt: TGTGCCAGCTCACCAACGGGGGTCGGAGGCTATCACTATGGCTACACCTTC

cdr3_length: 12
clone_size: once
v_call: TRBV4-2
d_call: .
j_call: TRBJ2-7
cdr3_aa: CASSHMEDEQYF
cdr3_nt: TGTGCCAGCAGCCACATGGAGGACGAGCAGTACTTC

cdr3_length: 15
clone_size: few
v_call: TRBV4-1
d_call: .
j_call: TRBJ1-1
cdr3_aa: CASSRSQAMNTEAFF
cdr3_nt: TGCGCCAGCAGCCGATCCCAGGCGATGAACACTGAAGCTTTCTTT

cdr3_length: 15
clone_size: .
v_call: TRBV4-3
d_call: TRBD2
j_call: TRBJ2-1
cdr3_aa: CASSLGTSGENEQFF
cdr3_nt: TGCGCCAGCAGCCTCGGGACTAGCGGGGAGAATGAGCAGTTCTTC

cdr3_length: 15
clone_size: .
v_call: TRBV29-1
d_call: .
j_call: TRBJ1-5
cdr3_aa: CSVEISGNSNQPQHF
cdr3_nt: TGCAGCGTTGAGATAAGCGGGAATAGCAATCAGCCCCAGCATTTT

cdr3_length: 14
clone_size: many
v_call: TRBV20-1
d_call: .
j_call: TRBJ2-1
cdr3_aa: CSIPGHQLNNEQFF
cdr3_nt: TGCAGTATACCGGGACATCAGTTGAACAATGAGCAGTTCTTC

cdr3_length: 9
clone_size: .
v_call: TRBV7-9
d_call: .
j_call: TRBJ2-6
cdr3_aa: CASSLEAPF
cdr3_nt: TGTGCCAGCAGCTTAGAAGCTCCTTTC

cdr3_length: 13
clone_size: .
v_call: TRBV6-6
d_call: .
j_call: TRBJ1-4
cdr3_aa: CASNAQGGEKLFF
cdr3_nt: TGTGCCAGCAATGCACAGGGTGGAGAAAAACTGTTTTTT

cdr3_length: 14
clone_size: few
v_call: TRBV29-1
d_call: TRBD2
j_call: TRBJ2-1
cdr3_aa: CSVTGLAGVGGQFF
cdr3_nt: TGCAGCGTCACAGGACTAGCGGGAGTAGGGGGGCAGTTCTTC

cdr3_length: 15
clone_size: .
v_call: TRBV20-1
d_call: TRBD1
j_call: TRBJ1-1
cdr3_aa: CSAVPGQGSGTEAFF
cdr3_nt: TGCAGTGCCGTCCCGGGACAGGGATCGGGCACTGAAGCTTTCTTT

cdr3_length: 14
clone_size: .
v_call: TRBV7-2
d_call: TRBD2
j_call: TRBJ2-2
cdr3_aa: CASSLRGGTGELFF
cdr3_nt: TGTGCCAGCAGCTTGCGGGGGGGCACCGGGGAGCTGTTTTTT

cdr3_length: 16
clone_size: many
v_call: TRBV7-2
d_call: TRBD2
j_call: TRBJ2-7
cdr3_aa: CASSLGGSRRFGEQYF
cdr3_nt: TGTGCCAGCAGCTTGGGCGGGAGCCGACGATTTGGGGAGCAGTACTTC

cdr3_length: 12
clone_size: .
v_call: TRBV25-1
d_call: .
j_call: TRBJ2-1
cdr3_aa: CASSAGPHEQFF
cdr3_nt: TGTGCCAGTAGCGCGGGTCCCCATGAGCAGTTCTTC

cdr3_length: 13
clone_size: few
v_call: TRBV5-1
d_call: .
j_call: TRBJ2-3
cdr3_aa: CASTTGSTDTQYF
cdr3_nt: TGCGCCAGCACCACAGGGAGCACAGATACGCAGTATTTT

cdr3_length: 14
clone_size: .
v_call: TRBV4-3
d_call: .
j_call: TRBJ2-1
cdr3_aa: CASSQDGRYNEQFF
cdr3_nt: TGCGCCAGCAGCCAAGACGGACGGTACAATGAGCAGTTCTTC

cdr3_length: 15
clone_size: few
v_call: TRBV6-5
d_call: TRBD1
j_call: TRBJ1-4
cdr3_aa: CASTPGGGQNEKLFF
cdr3_nt: TGTGCCAGCACCCCTGGAGGGGGACAGAATGAAAAACTGTTTTTT

cdr3_length: 12
clone_size: many
v_call: TRBV7-2
d_call: .
j_call: TRBJ2-1
cdr3_aa: CASSFQGNEQFF
cdr3_nt: TGTGCCAGCAGCTTTCAGGGCAATGAGCAGTTCTTC

cdr3_length: 16
clone_size: .
v_call: TRBV6-5
d_call: TRBD1
j_call: TRBJ1-1
cdr3_aa: CVSSTQPGQGVTEAFF
cdr3_nt: TGTGTCAGCAGTACTCAACCGGGACAGGGAGTTACTGAAGCTTTCTTT

cdr3_length: 15
clone_size: .
v_call: TRBV7-8
d_call: .
j_call: TRBJ2-6
cdr3_aa: CASSDLSSGANVLTF
cdr3_nt: TGTGCCAGCAGCGACCTCTCCTCTGGGGCCAACGTCCTGACTTTC

cdr3_length: 14
clone_size: few
v_call: TRBV7-6
d_call: TRBD2
j_call: TRBJ2-3
cdr3_aa: CASSVAGGRGGQYF
cdr3_nt: TGTGCCAGCAGCGTAGCGGGAGGACGAGGGGGGCAGTATTTT

cdr3_length: 16
clone_size: many
v_call: TRBV20-1
d_call: .
j_call: TRBJ2-5
cdr3_aa: CSARASRGGVGETQYF
cdr3_nt: TGCAGTGCTAGGGCCTCCCGTGGTGGGGTTGGTGAGACCCAGTACTTC

cdr3_length: 14
clone_size: few
v_call: TRBV12-3/TRBV12-4
d_call: TRBD1
j_call: TRBJ1-5
cdr3_aa: CASSLTGEGQPQHF
cdr3_nt: TGTGCCAGCAGCCTGACAGGGGAAGGCCAGCCCCAGCATTTT

cdr3_length: 16
clone_size: .
v_call: TRBV6-1
d_call: .
j_call: TRBJ2-7
cdr3_aa: CASSAGRRDTSYEQYF
cdr3_nt: TGTGCCAGCAGTGCGGGGCGGCGGGACACCTCCTACGAGCAGTACTTC

cdr3_length: 12
clone_size: .
v_call: TRBV4-1
d_call: .
j_call: TRBJ1-1
cdr3_aa: CASSRGNTEALF
cdr3_nt: TGCGCCAGCAGCAGGGGGAACACTGAAGCTTTATTT

cdr3_length: 15
clone_size: medium-sized
v_call: TRBV24-1
d_call: .
j_call: TRBJ2-1
cdr3_aa: CATSDRGGAYNEQFF
cdr3_nt: TGTGCCACCAGTGATAGGGGGGGCGCCTACAATGAGCAGTTCTTC

cdr3_length: 11
clone_size: many
v_call: TRBV29-1
d_call: .
j_call: TRBJ1-1
cdr3_aa: CSVPRRGEAFF
cdr3_nt: TGCAGCGTTCCTCGGCGGGGTGAAGCTTTCTTT

cdr3_length: 13
clone_size: .
v_call: TRBV7-9
d_call: .
j_call: TRBJ1-2
cdr3_aa: CAASSRTTRGYTF
cdr3_nt: TGTGCCGCCAGCTCTCGGACTACTCGGGGCTACACCTTC

cdr3_length: 15
clone_size: few
v_call: TRBV9
d_call: TRBD1
j_call: TRBJ2-7
cdr3_aa: CASSLHGTGEYEQYF
cdr3_nt: TGTGCCAGCAGCTTACACGGGACAGGGGAATACGAGCAGTACTTC

cdr3_length: 16
clone_size: .
v_call: TRBV11-3
d_call: TRBD1
j_call: TRBJ2-1
cdr3_aa: CASSPGGTGGYDEQFF
cdr3_nt: TGTGCCAGCAGCCCCGGAGGGACAGGGGGCTACGATGAGCAGTTCTTC

cdr3_length: 13
clone_size: .
v_call: TRBV29-1
d_call: TRBD1
j_call: TRBJ2-5
cdr3_aa: CSVPGTGGKTQYF
cdr3_nt: TGCAGCGTCCCGGGGACAGGAGGAAAGACCCAGTACTTC

cdr3_length: 13
clone_size: few
v_call: TRBV6-1
d_call: .
j_call: TRBJ2-7
cdr3_aa: CASRRDNSYEQYF
cdr3_nt: TGTGCCAGCAGACGGGACAACTCCTACGAGCAGTACTTC

cdr3_length: 15
clone_size: many
v_call: TRBV6-5
d_call: .
j_call: TRBJ2-3
cdr3_aa: CASRPTGYYTDTQYF
cdr3_nt: TGTGCCAGCAGGCCCACAGGGTATTATACAGATACGCAGTATTTT

cdr3_length: 14
clone_size: many
v_call: TRBV29-1
d_call: .
j_call: TRBJ2-7
cdr3_aa: CSVVKPTQTREQYF
cdr3_nt: TGCAGCGTTGTAAAACCCACACAGACGCGAGAGCAGTACTTC

cdr3_length: 15
clone_size: many
v_call: TRBV12-3/TRBV12-4
d_call: .
j_call: TRBJ2-1
cdr3_aa: CASSLALGVEGEQFF
cdr3_nt: TGTGCCAGCAGTTTAGCGCTCGGGGTCGAAGGTGAGCAGTTCTTC

cdr3_length: 17
clone_size: many
v_call: TRBV28
d_call: .
j_call: TRBJ1-5
cdr3_aa: CASTSPWGPHSNQPQHF
cdr3_nt: TGTGCCAGCACTTCCCCCTGGGGACCCCATAGCAATCAGCCCCAGCATTTT

cdr3_length: 13
clone_size: few
v_call: TRBV7-2
d_call: TRBD1
j_call: TRBJ1-2
cdr3_aa: CASSRRDRDGYTF
cdr3_nt: TGTGCCAGCAGCCGCCGGGACAGGGATGGCTACACCTTC

cdr3_length: 13
clone_size: .
v_call: TRBV6-2/TRBV6-3
d_call: TRBD2
j_call: TRBJ2-7
cdr3_aa: CASRLAGGFEQYF
cdr3_nt: TGTGCCAGCAGACTAGCGGGAGGGTTCGAGCAGTACTTC

cdr3_length: 17
clone_size: few
v_call: TRBV6-2/TRBV6-3
d_call: .
j_call: TRBJ1-1
cdr3_aa: CASSYLAEGTLNTEAFF
cdr3_nt: TGTGCCAGCAGTTACTTAGCGGAAGGGACACTGAACACTGAAGCTTTCTTT

cdr3_length: 15
clone_size: few
v_call: TRBV7-2
d_call: TRBD1
j_call: TRBJ2-3
cdr3_aa: CASSWTGASTDTQYF
cdr3_nt: TGTGCCAGCAGCTGGACAGGGGCTAGCACAGATACGCAGTATTTT

cdr3_length: 12
clone_size: large
v_call: TRBV5-1
d_call: .
j_call: TRBJ2-7
cdr3_aa: CASSLLGYEQYF
cdr3_nt: TGCGCCAGCAGCTTATTAGGATACGAGCAGTACTTC

cdr3_length: 14
clone_size: few
v_call: TRBV12-3/TRBV12-4
d_call: .
j_call: TRBJ1-3
cdr3_aa: CASSLGDSGNTIYF
cdr3_nt: TGTGCCAGCAGTTTAGGGGACTCTGGAAACACCATATATTTT

cdr3_length: 12
clone_size: .
v_call: TRBV29-1
d_call: TRBD2
j_call: TRBJ2-3
cdr3_aa: CSPIVLAGTQYF
cdr3_nt: TGCAGCCCTATTGTCCTAGCGGGTACGCAGTATTTT

cdr3_length: 15
clone_size: many
v_call: TRBV5-1
d_call: TRBD2
j_call: TRBJ2-1
cdr3_aa: CASHDVAGAHNEQFF
cdr3_nt: TGCGCCAGCCACGATGTAGCGGGAGCGCACAATGAGCAGTTCTTC

cdr3_length: 17
clone_size: .
v_call: TRBV5-5
d_call: .
j_call: TRBJ2-1
cdr3_aa: CASSLFMGGMVYNKQFF
cdr3_nt: TGTGCCAGCAGCTTGTTTATGGGCGGAATGGTCTACAATAAGCAGTTCTTC

cdr3_length: 13
clone_size: few
v_call: TRBV20-1
d_call: .
j_call: TRBJ2-7
cdr3_aa: CSASDGHSYEQYF
cdr3_nt: TGCAGTGCCTCGGACGGGCACTCCTACGAGCAGTACTTC

cdr3_length: 14
clone_size: few
v_call: TRBV7-2
d_call: TRBD1
j_call: TRBJ1-2
cdr3_aa: CASSFYDRGNGYTF
cdr3_nt: TGTGCCAGCAGCTTTTACGACAGGGGAAATGGCTACACCTTC

cdr3_length: 18
clone_size: .
v_call: TRBV3-2
d_call: .
j_call: TRBJ2-3
cdr3_aa: CASSQDRTGAGGTDTQYF
cdr3_nt: TGTGCCAGCAGCCAAGACAGGACGGGCGCAGGAGGCACAGATACGCAGTATTTT

cdr3_length: 16
clone_size: .
v_call: TRBV12-3/TRBV12-4
d_call: TRBD2
j_call: TRBJ2-7
cdr3_aa: CASSSPLAGVGYEQYF
cdr3_nt: TGTGCCAGCAGTTCCCCCCTAGCGGGAGTAGGCTACGAGCAGTACTTC

cdr3_length: 15
clone_size: few
v_call: TRBV5-1
d_call: TRBD1
j_call: TRBJ2-3
cdr3_aa: CASSLLDRGTDTQYF
cdr3_nt: TGCGCCAGCAGCTTGCTGGACAGGGGGACAGATACGCAGTATTTT

cdr3_length: 13
clone_size: few
v_call: TRBV2
d_call: TRBD1
j_call: TRBJ2-5
cdr3_aa: CATSTGLQETQYF
cdr3_nt: TGTGCCACCTCGACAGGGTTACAGGAGACCCAGTACTTC

cdr3_length: 14
clone_size: few
v_call: TRBV27
d_call: TRBD1
j_call: TRBJ2-7
cdr3_aa: CASSLDRGFYEQYF
cdr3_nt: TGTGCCAGCAGTTTGGACAGGGGGTTTTACGAGCAGTACTTC

cdr3_length: 16
clone_size: many
v_call: TRBV4-3
d_call: .
j_call: TRBJ1-2
cdr3_aa: CASSQDSDSRDYGYTF
cdr3_nt: TGCGCCAGCAGCCAAGATTCAGACAGCCGGGACTATGGCTACACCTTC

cdr3_length: 14
clone_size: .
v_call: TRBV7-2
d_call: TRBD1
j_call: TRBJ1-2
cdr3_aa: CASSLDRGAYGYTF
cdr3_nt: TGTGCCAGCAGCTTAGACAGGGGGGCTTATGGCTACACCTTC